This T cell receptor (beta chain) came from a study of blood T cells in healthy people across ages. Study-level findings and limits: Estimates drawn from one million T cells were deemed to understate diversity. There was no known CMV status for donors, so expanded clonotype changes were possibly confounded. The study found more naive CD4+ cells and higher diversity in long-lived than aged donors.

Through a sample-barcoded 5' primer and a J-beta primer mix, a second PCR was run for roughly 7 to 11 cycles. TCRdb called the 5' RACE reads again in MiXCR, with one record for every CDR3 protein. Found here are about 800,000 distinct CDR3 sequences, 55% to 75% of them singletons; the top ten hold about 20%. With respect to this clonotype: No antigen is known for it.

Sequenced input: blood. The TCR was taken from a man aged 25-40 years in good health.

CDR3 DNA: TGCGCCAGCAGCTTGGAGGCTAGGGTTGACAGGCAGTTCTTC. Translated, it gives CASSLEARVDRQFF. J is TRBJ2-1 and V is TRBV5-1, with D maybe TRBD1 (5 bases). This CDR3 has 14 amino acids. The germline gives CDR1 SGHRS, CDR2 YFSETQ. V lost 0 bases to trimming and J lost 12 bases, with 16 bases between them.